This T cell receptor beta chain was sequenced in a study of blood T cell repertoires in COVID-19. The age range of participants was about 18 to 100 years, with residence in fewer than 25 US areas. TCRdb keeps only in-frame clones here, not all; method: immunoSEQ multiplex PCR. Of around 250,000 clones in the sample, almost 85% were seen once. Input material: PBMCs or T cells enriched from blood (not recorded which). The receptor comes from a woman aged 45-65 years with acute COVID-19.

The CDR3 sequence: CASSLEGGTDTQYF. The CDR3, as DNA: TGTGCCAGCAGCTTGGAAGGGGGCACAGATACGCAGTATTTT. The chain couples TRBV11-2 to TRBJ2-3; TRBD1 might be the D (5 bases). CDR3 length equals 14 residues. Per the germline V gene, CDR1 is SGHAT and CDR2 is FQNNGV. V gave up 3 bases and J gave up 1 base, with 8 bases separating them.